The clone carrying this T cell receptor beta chain was counted many times. What it binds is not known. These data belong to a study of T cells after yellow fever vaccination. Template switching with 5'RACE generated the TCR cDNA and added a universal primer site and UMIs. MiXCR, run by TCRdb on the 5' RACE reads, gives a single entry per CDR3 protein. This sample carries 300,000 to 400,000 distinct CDR3 sequences, about 6.2% of them seen once, and the ten largest clones take 15%. Study-level findings and limits: The secondary response was weaker, and its peak arrived faster, on day 5 versus 15. One caveat is that FACS-sorted repertoires could contain abundant clonotypes contaminating from the bulk population.

Trimming shortened V by 5 bases and J by 5 bases, and 13 bases separated the two germline ends. Germline V lookup: CDR1 SGHVS, CDR2 FNYEAQ. This CDR3 comprises 13 residues. The TCR sequence derives from a man aged 25 to 45 who received the YFV17D yellow fever vaccine. The chain has TRBV7-6 and TRBJ2-7, with D unresolved. The specimen comprised PBMCs, sampled 5 days after the yellow fever booster vaccination. DNA of the CDR3: TGTGCCAGCAGCGCTAACGAGCTGGACGAGCAGTACTTC. As protein: CASSANELDEQYF. The variable domain in full, completed from reference TRBV7-6 and TRBJ2-7, reads GAGVSQSPRYKVTKRGQDVALRCDPISGHVSLYWYRQALGQGPEFLTYFNYEAQQDKSGLPNDRFSAERPEGSISTLTIQRTEQRDSAMYRCASSANELDEQYFGPGTRLTVT.